The 2 T cell receptor beta chains listed next were all sequenced from one sample in a study of tumor and adjacent non-tumor tissue in lung cancer. No cell sorting was done before RNA was extracted from the tissue. The library came from three nested PCR rounds adapted from ARM-PCR protocols. One entry per CDR3 protein, called by TCRdb with MiXCR from the multiplex PCR reads. The sample records 200,000 to 250,000 distinct CDR3 sequences, approximately 74% being singletons. The sample consisted of lung tumor tissue. These receptors all stem from a man aged 60 to 75 with non-small cell lung cancer.

This clonotype was seen once. The chain recombines TRBV20-1 with TRBJ2-6, with a tentative D call TRBD1 (6 bases). CDR1 DFQATT and CDR2 SNEGSKA come from the germline V gene (reference sequence). V shed 5 bases and J shed 0 bases, with 11 bases lying between them. This CDR3 region has 15 residues. The CDR3 loop is CSAPDRPSGANVLTF. In DNA, the CDR3 is TGCAGTGCTCCGGACAGACCCTCTGGGGCCAACGTCCTGACTTTC.

Turning to this clonotype: This may be a read error, as it is one base from a much larger clone. The V and J genes are TRBV12-3 or TRBV12-4 and TRBJ1-2; perhaps TRBD1 as D (6 bases). The CDR3 runs to 13 residues. CDR3 sequence: CASSLQGDYGYSF. The CDR3 DNA reads TGTGCCAGCAGCTTACAGGGAGACTATGGCTACAGCTTC.